The 3 T cell receptor beta chains given below trace back to one sample, sequenced in a study of shared clonotypes between healthy human individuals. Assay used: immunoSEQ multiplex PCR; TCRdb lists only in-frame clones, some missing. This sample carries roughly 2,500,000 clones, roughly 93% of them seen once, and the ten largest clones take roughly 0.36%. The sample was naive CD4+ T cells from PBMCs. Subset: CD45RA+ positively selected. These TCRs come from a man younger than 35 in good health. Some clones in this sample may be carry-over from other donors' samples.

The genes are TRBV11-2 and TRBJ2-7, with no clear D. This CDR3 region has 13 residues. Trimming removed 5 bases at V and 6 bases at J, with 14 bases between. Looked up from germline, CDR1 is SGHAT and CDR2 is FQNNGV. Here the CDR3 reads CASSPIDLTEQYF. The DNA for the CDR3 is TGTGCCAGCAGCCCGATAGATTTAACCGAGCAGTACTTC.

The DNA of the CDR3 is TGTGCCAGCAGTTTAGTCGGTACGACCGGGAAGGAGACCCAGTACTTC. This codes for CASSLVGTTGKETQYF. The chain links TRBV28 to TRBJ2-5; a weak D match, TRBD2 (5 bases). V lost 2 bases and J 5 bases, leaving 18 bases between the germline ends. Looked up from germline, CDR1 is MDHEN and CDR2 is SYDVKM. This CDR3 region has 16 residues.

The CDR3 DNA follows: TGTGCCAGCAGCGTAGGTAACCCACAACGTGGTGAGCAGTTCTTC. It codes for CASSVGNPQRGEQFF. This chain links TRBV9 with TRBJ2-1; no clear D. This CDR3 comprises 15 residues. V lost 0 bases and J lost 9, with 16 bases in between. The germline V gene has CDR1 SGDLS and CDR2 YYNGEE. Full variable domain (missing parts from reference TRBV9 and TRBJ2-1): DSGVTQTPKHLITATGQRVTLRCSPRSGDLSVYWYQQSLDQGLQFLIQYYNGEERAKGNILERFSAQQFPDLHSELNLSSLELGDSALYFCASSVGNPQRGEQFFGPGTRLTVL.